This T cell receptor (beta chain) was sequenced during a study of blood T cell repertoires in COVID-19. Looking at the study overall: Acute-phase and convalescent COVID-19 samples originated in the United States, Italy and Spain.

Original processing methods: Estimates of nucleated cell counts were drawn from the amplification of reference gene primers. Clones were read by immunoSEQ multiplex PCR, and TCRdb kept only the in-frame ones, dropping some. Clonal size and the V and J genes are those of that table, whereas D and trimming came from the DNA. The sample holds some 120,000 clones, 85% seen once. This sequence was found in a man between 60 and 75 years old with acute or convalescent COVID-19. Source material: peripheral blood.

The CDR3 DNA reads TGTGCCAGCAGCGTCCGGACAAGACAAGAGACCCAGTACTTC. Protein: CASSVRTRQETQYF. The chain combines TRBV11-2 with TRBJ2-5; D might be TRBD1 (5 bases). V lost 5 bases, J lost 2 bases, and 12 bases lay in between. This CDR3 has 14 amino acids. Germline V lookup: CDR1 SGHAT, CDR2 FQNNGV.